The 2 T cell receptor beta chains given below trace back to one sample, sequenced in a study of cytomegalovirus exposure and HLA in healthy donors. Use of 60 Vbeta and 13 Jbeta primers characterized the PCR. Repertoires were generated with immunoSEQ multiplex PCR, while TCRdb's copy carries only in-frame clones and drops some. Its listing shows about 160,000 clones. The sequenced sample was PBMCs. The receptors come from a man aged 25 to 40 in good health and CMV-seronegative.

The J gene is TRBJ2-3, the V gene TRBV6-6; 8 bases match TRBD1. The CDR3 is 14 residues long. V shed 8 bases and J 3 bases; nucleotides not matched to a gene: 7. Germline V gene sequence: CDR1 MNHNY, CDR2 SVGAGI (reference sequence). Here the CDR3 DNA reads TGTGCCAGCGGGATACAGGGGGAAACAGATACGCAGTATTTT. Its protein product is CASGIQGETDTQYF.

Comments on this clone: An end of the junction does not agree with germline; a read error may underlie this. This CDR3 reads CATSRDSSYEQYF. The CDR3 coding sequence is TGCGCCACCAGTAGGGACAGCTCCTACGAGCAGTACTTC. The V and J genes are TRBV10-1 and TRBJ2-7, with 7 bases identical to TRBD1. The CDR3 spans 13 residues. Germline V gives CDR1 WNHNN, CDR2 SYGVQD (reference sequence).